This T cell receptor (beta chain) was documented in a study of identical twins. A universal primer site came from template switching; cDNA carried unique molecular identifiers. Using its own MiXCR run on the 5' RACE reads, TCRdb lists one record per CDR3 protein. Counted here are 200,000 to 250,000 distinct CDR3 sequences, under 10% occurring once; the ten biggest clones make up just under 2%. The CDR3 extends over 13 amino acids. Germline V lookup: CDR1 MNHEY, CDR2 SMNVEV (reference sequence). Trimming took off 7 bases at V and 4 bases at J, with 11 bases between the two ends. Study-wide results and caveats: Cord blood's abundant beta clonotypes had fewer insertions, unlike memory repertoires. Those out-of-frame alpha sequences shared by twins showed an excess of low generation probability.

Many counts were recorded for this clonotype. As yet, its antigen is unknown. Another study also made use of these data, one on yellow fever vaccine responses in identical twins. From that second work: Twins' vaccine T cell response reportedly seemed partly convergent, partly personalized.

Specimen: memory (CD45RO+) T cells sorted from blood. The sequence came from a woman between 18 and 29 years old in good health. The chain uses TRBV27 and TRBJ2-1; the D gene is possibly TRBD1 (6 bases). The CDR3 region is CASKQGQYNEQFF. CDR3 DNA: TGTGCCAGCAAGCAGGGGCAGTACAATGAGCAGTTCTTC.